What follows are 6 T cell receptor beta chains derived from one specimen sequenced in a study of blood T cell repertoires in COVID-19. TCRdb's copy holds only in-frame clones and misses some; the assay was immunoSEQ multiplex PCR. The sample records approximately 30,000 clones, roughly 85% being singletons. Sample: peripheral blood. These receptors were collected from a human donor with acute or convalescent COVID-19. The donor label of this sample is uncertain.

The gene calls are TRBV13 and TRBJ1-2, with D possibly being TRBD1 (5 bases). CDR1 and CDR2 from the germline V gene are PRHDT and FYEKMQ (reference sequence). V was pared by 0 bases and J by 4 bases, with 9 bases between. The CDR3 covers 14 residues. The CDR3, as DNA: TGTGCCAGCAGCTTAGGAAGGGGCGGCTATGGCTACACCTTC. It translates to CASSLGRGGYGYTF.

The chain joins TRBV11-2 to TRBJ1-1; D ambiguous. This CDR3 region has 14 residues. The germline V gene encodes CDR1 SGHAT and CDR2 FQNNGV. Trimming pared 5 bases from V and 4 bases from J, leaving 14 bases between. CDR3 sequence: CASSQTRGITEAFF. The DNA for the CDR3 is TGTGCCAGCAGCCAAACCCGGGGTATCACTGAAGCTTTCTTT.

CDR3 region: CASSKRQGVGYEQYF. CDR3 in DNA: TGTGCCAGCAGCAAAAGACAGGGAGTTGGCTACGAGCAGTACTTC. This rearrangement joins TRBV21-1 to TRBJ2-7; the table calls TRBD1, which could not be checked here. TRBV21-1 is tagged as a pseudogene. This CDR3 is 15 amino acids long.

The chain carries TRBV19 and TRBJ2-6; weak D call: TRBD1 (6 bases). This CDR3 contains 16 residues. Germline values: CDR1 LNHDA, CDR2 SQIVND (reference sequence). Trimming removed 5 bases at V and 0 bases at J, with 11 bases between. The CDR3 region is CASSPEQGSGANVLTF. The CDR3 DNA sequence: TGTGCCAGTAGTCCCGAACAGGGCTCTGGGGCCAACGTCCTGACTTTC. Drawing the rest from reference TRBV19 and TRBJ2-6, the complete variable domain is DGGITQSPKYLFRKEGQNVTLSCEQNLNHDAMYWYRQDPGQGLRLIYYSQIVNDFQKGDIAEGYSVSREKKESFPLTVTSAQKNPTAFYLCASSPEQGSGANVLTFGAGSRLTVL.

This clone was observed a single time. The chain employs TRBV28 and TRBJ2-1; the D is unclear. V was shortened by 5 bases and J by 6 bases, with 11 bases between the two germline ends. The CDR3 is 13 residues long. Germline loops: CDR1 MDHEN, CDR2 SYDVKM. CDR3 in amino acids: CASSIVSPNEQFF. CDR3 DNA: TGTGCCAGCAGTATAGTAAGCCCCAATGAGCAGTTCTTC.

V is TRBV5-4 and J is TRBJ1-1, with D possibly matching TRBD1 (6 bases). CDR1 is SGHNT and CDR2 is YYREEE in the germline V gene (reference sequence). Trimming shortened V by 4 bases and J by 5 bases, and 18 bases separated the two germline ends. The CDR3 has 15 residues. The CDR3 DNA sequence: TGTGCCAGCAGCCCCACCCGGGGGGCAGGGACTGAAGCTTTCTTT. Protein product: CASSPTRGAGTEAFF. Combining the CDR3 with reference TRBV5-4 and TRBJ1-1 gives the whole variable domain ETGVTQSPTHLIKTRGQQVTLRCSSQSGHNTVSWYQQALGQGPQFIFQYYREEENGRGNFPPRFSGLQFPNYSSELNVNALELDDSALYLCASSPTRGAGTEAFFGQGTRLTVV.